This T cell receptor beta chain was profiled in a study of cytomegalovirus exposure and HLA in healthy donors. Study results and caveats: With later analysis, a missense DCLRE1C variant became linked to TCR beta V- and J-gene trimming.

Trimming took off 1 base at V and 0 bases at J, with 13 bases between the two ends. From germline, CDR1 is SGHVS and CDR2 FQNEAQ. The CDR3 runs 18 residues. This clone was found a few times. Antigen unknown. It was with 60 Vbeta and 13 Jbeta primers that the PCR ran. Measured with immunoSEQ multiplex PCR; TCRdb has only the in-frame clones, and not every one. This table holds about 120,000 clones, 70% to 85% found once. The chain uses TRBV7-8 and TRBJ1-6; D possibly corresponds to TRBD1 (5 bases). The receptor's source is a woman between 40 and 50 years old in good health and CMV-seropositive. Sequenced input: PBMCs. CDR3 DNA sequence: TGTGCCAGCAGCTTAGATCACAGGCCTAGCTCCTATAATTCACCCCTCCACTTT. Amino acids: CASSLDHRPSSYNSPLHF. Filled out from reference TRBV7-8 and TRBJ1-6, the complete variable domain reads GAGVSQSPRYKVAKRGQDVALRCDPISGHVSLFWYQQALGQGPEFLTYFQNEAQLDKSGLPSDRFFAERPEGSVSTLKIQRTQQEDSAVYLCASSLDHRPSSYNSPLHFGNGTRLTVT.